This TCR beta chain was documented in a study of cytomegalovirus exposure and HLA in healthy donors. This CDR3 comprises 15 residues. The V and J ends lost 3 bases and 6 bases respectively, with 15 bases between them. Germline V CDR1 and CDR2: LNHNV, YYDKDF (reference sequence). Study-wide results and caveats: Cytomegalovirus association was assigned to about 150 TCR beta chains.

To note about this clone: Its cognate antigen is unknown.

PCR involved 60 Vbeta and 13 Jbeta primers. The assay was immunoSEQ multiplex PCR, and TCRdb's table has in-frame clones only and misses some. The table has some 160,000 clones, approximately 80% seen once. V is TRBV15 and J is TRBJ1-5; no reliable D call. The source of this sequence is a woman aged 45-65 years in good health and CMV-seronegative. Sequences were obtained from PBMCs. The CDR3 reads CATSRDLSGFQPQHF. As DNA, the CDR3 is TGTGCCACCAGCAGGGACCTTTCGGGGTTTCAGCCCCAGCATTTT.